One and the same sample provided the 20 T cell receptor beta chains below, sequenced in a study of cytotoxic CD8 clonotypes in ibrutinib-treated CLL (dated by TCRdb to 2020 to 2023). The time point label for this specimen denotes: progressive disease on ibrutinib. Library construction relied on the immunoSEQ multiplex PCR assay. This immuneACCESS table, as held by TCRdb, lists in-frame sequences with V and J called but not all clones. Of the missing ones, under half trace to an unresolved V gene in checked studies; the others have no known cause. The sample has approximately 35,000 clones on record, about two thirds of them singletons. The ten largest make up over 15% of the sample. Sequenced material: PBMCs, taken at disease progression, from a patient treated with ibrutinib. All receptors come from a human donor with chronic lymphocytic leukemia.

The chain is built from TRBV5-6 and TRBJ2-1; the D gene is possibly TRBD1 (6 bases). V was shortened by 1 base and J by 4 bases, with 9 bases between the two germline ends. Germline CDR1 is SGHDT and CDR2 is YYEEEE. The CDR3 covers 14 residues. CDR3: CASSLRQAYNEQFF. The CDR3 DNA reads as TGTGCCAGCAGCTTGAGACAGGCTTACAATGAGCAGTTCTTC.

This chain links TRBV4-2 with TRBJ2-4; D gene ambiguous. Trimming took off 2 bases at V and 6 bases at J, with 11 bases between the two ends. The CDR3 runs 14 residues. CDR1 and CDR2 from the germline V gene are LGHNA and YNFKEQ. CDR3 region: CASSQPDSLNIQYF. The DNA for the CDR3 is TGTGCCAGCAGCCAACCGGATTCCCTAAACATTCAGTACTTC.

Only a few counts were recorded for this clone. The V gene is TRBV7-8, the J gene TRBJ1-5; D gene unclear. Germline CDR1 is SGHVS and CDR2 is FQNEAQ. V was cut by 4 bases and J by 1 base, with 11 bases left in between. The CDR3 length is 15 residues. CDR3: CASSSTMGSNQPQHF. CDR3 sequence (DNA): TGTGCCAGCAGCTCCACGATGGGGAGCAATCAGCCCCAGCATTTT.

The chain recombines TRBV6-5 with TRBJ1-2; 10 positions agree with TRBD1. CDR1 is MNHEY, CDR2 SVGAGI, per germline. The CDR3 runs to 14 residues. V lost 6 bases and J lost 8; bases outside the gene matches: 9. CDR3 sequence reads: CASRGQGGPGGYTF. The CDR3 DNA is TGTGCCAGCAGAGGACAGGGGGGACCCGGGGGCTACACCTTC.

This clone showed up just once. The CDR3 protein is CASSNSGGPSETQYF. CDR3 in DNA: TGTGCCAGTAGCAACAGCGGGGGCCCTTCGGAGACCCAGTACTTC. The chain carries TRBV19 and TRBJ2-5; TRBD2 matches 8 bases. Per the germline V gene, CDR1 is LNHDA and CDR2 is SQIVND (reference sequence). The CDR3 length is 15 residues. The V segment lost 6 bases and the J segment 5 bases; nucleotides outside the gene matches: 11.

The CDR3 spells CASSGGTGGPYEQYF. As DNA, the CDR3 is TGTGCCAGCAGCGGCGGGACAGGGGGCCCTTACGAGCAGTACTTC. The rearrangement uses TRBV9 and TRBJ2-7, with 12 bases identical to TRBD1. Germline lookup yields CDR1 SGDLS and CDR2 YYNGEE. This CDR3 is 15 amino acids long. After removal of 3 bases from V and 4 bases from J, the junction contained 5 bases not matched to a gene.

J is TRBJ2-3 and V is TRBV9, with D perhaps being TRBD1 or TRBD2 (6 bases each). CDR1 is SGDLS and CDR2 is YYNGEE in the germline V gene. The CDR3 consists of 17 residues. The V and J ends lost 0 bases and 3 bases respectively, with 17 bases between them. This CDR3 reads CASSVAGAVLTTDTQYF. In DNA, the CDR3 is TGTGCCAGCAGCGTAGCGGGGGCCGTCCTTACTACAGATACGCAGTATTTT. Looking up the rest from reference TRBV9 and TRBJ2-3 gives the full variable domain: DSGVTQTPKHLITATGQRVTLRCSPRSGDLSVYWYQQSLDQGLQFLIQYYNGEERAKGNILERFSAQQFPDLHSELNLSSLELGDSALYFCASSVAGAVLTTDTQYFGPGTRLTVL.

The rearrangement joins TRBV5-6 to TRBJ2-1; TRBD2 might be the D (6 bases). With 0 bases removed from V and 3 bases from J, the gap between germline ends came to 13 bases. Germline V gene sequence: CDR1 SGHDT, CDR2 YYEEEE. CDR3 length: 16 residues. The DNA for the CDR3 is TGTGCCAGCAGCTTGGCCCTCGGCGGGGTCTACAATGAGCAGTTCTTC. Its translation: CASSLALGGVYNEQFF.

The CDR3 coding sequence is TGTGCCAGCAGCTTGGCGGGGGCAGGAAGCACAGATACGCAGTATTTT. This gives the protein CASSLAGAGSTDTQYF. The chain links TRBV5-4 to TRBJ2-3, with D tentatively TRBD1 or TRBD2 (6 bases each). V lost 0 bases, J lost 0 bases, and 11 bases lay in between. The CDR3 extends over 16 amino acids. Germline V gene data show CDR1 as SGHNT and CDR2 as YYREEE (reference sequence).

V usage is TRBV5-1 and J usage is TRBJ1-3; D uncertain. CDR1 and CDR2 (germline): SGHRS, YFSETQ. The CDR3 consists of 15 residues. The V gene lost 6 bases and the J gene lost 0 bases, with 13 bases spanning the gap. This CDR3 is CASTRWPRSGNTIYF. The CDR3 bases are TGCGCCAGCACAAGGTGGCCCCGCTCTGGAAACACCATATATTTT.

This clone appeared once. The chain joins TRBV9 to TRBJ1-4; tentatively, D is TRBD1 (6 bases). Germline V gene sequence: CDR1 SGDLS, CDR2 YYNGEE. This CDR3 contains 17 residues. Trimming shortened V by 5 bases and J by 2 bases, and 19 bases separated the two germline ends. Here the CDR3 reads CASSTSGGARTNEKLFF. DNA of the CDR3: TGTGCCAGCAGTACTAGTGGGGGCGCGAGGACTAATGAAAAACTGTTTTTT.

The rearrangement uses TRBV25-1 and TRBJ1-1, with 7 bases that match TRBD1. Germline loops: CDR1 MGHDK, CDR2 SYGVNS. The CDR3 runs to 13 residues. CDR3 protein: CAARDRVESEAFF. Written as DNA, the CDR3 is TGTGCAGCCCGAGACAGGGTCGAGTCTGAAGCTTTCTTT.

The genes are TRBV9 and TRBJ1-3; D call uncertain. Germline CDR1 is SGDLS and CDR2 is YYNGEE. This CDR3 has 13 residues. The germline V and J ends were trimmed by 0 bases and 8 bases, with 9 bases remaining between them. The DNA for the CDR3 is TGTGCCAGCAGCGTAGGACCCCTTGACACCATATATTTT. Its protein is CASSVGPLDTIYF.

This clone has a handful of counts. This chain connects TRBV5-1 to TRBJ1-3, with 7 bases lining up with TRBD1. CDR3 length equals 15 residues. The V gene end was trimmed by 4 bases and the J gene end by 2 bases; junction bases not matched to a gene: 6. The germline V gene has CDR1 SGHRS and CDR2 YFSETQ. CDR3 bases: TGCGCCAGCAGCACAGGGACAGAACCTGGAAACACCATATATTTT. This translates into CASSTGTEPGNTIYF.

The chain joins TRBV5-5 to TRBJ1-2; tentatively, D is TRBD1 (6 bases). CDR1 is SGHKS, CDR2 YYEKEE, per germline (reference sequence). The CDR3 runs 15 residues. V was trimmed by 0 bases and J by 2 bases, leaving 11 bases between them. The CDR3 nucleotides are TGTGCCAGCAGCTTGGTCATGACAGGAAACTATGGCTACACCTTC. This codes for CASSLVMTGNYGYTF.

The chain recombines TRBV23-1 with TRBJ1-3; D call uncertain. TRBV23-1 has ORF status, its function being uncertain. The CDR3 consists of 17 residues. Between the trimmed V and J ends, which lost 9 bases and 0 bases, there was a span of 21 bases. This chain's CDR3 is CARTVLAASPSGNTIYF. CDR3 DNA: TGCGCCAGGACTGTTCTCGCCGCCTCTCCCTCTGGAAACACCATATATTTT.

This sequence joins TRBV2 and TRBJ1-3; the match to TRBD1 covers 7 bases. Germline V lookup: CDR1 SNHLY, CDR2 FYNNEI. The CDR3 loop spans 16 amino acids. V was pared by 6 bases and J by 0 bases, with 8 bases of the junction left unmatched. In DNA form, the CDR3 reads TGTGCCAGCAGAGATGGGACAGCCTTCTCTGGAAACACCATATATTTT. Translation: CASRDGTAFSGNTIYF.

The V call is TRBV5-1, the J call TRBJ2-2, with 9 nucleotides matching TRBD2. Losses at the gene ends were 2 bases for V and 1 base for J; bases not matched to a gene: 0. The length of the CDR3 is 15 residues. The V gene's germline CDR1 is SGHRS and CDR2 YFSETQ. Here the CDR3 reads CASSFSGGNTGELFF. CDR3 nucleotide sequence: TGCGCCAGCAGCTTTAGCGGGGGGAACACCGGGGAGCTGTTTTTT.

This clone was recorded many times. The chain combines TRBV7-6 with TRBJ1-1, with D tentatively TRBD1 (5 bases). This CDR3 has 15 amino acids. V was trimmed by 7 bases and J by 3 bases, leaving 18 bases between them. CDR1 SGHVS and CDR2 FNYEAQ come from the germline V gene. This CDR3 is CASTPSGRGDTEAFF. In DNA form, the CDR3 reads TGTGCCAGCACCCCCTCCGGGAGGGGAGACACTGAAGCTTTCTTT.

Concerning this clone: Compared with germline, one end of the junction differs, possibly owing to a read error. V gene TRBV6-1 combines with J gene TRBJ2-7; TRBD2 matches at 10 bases. Germline CDR1 and CDR2: MNHNS and SASEGT. This CDR3 spans 13 amino acids. This chain's CDR3 is CASSQAGGAEQYF. The CDR3 nucleotides are TGTGCCAGCAGTCAAGCGGGGGGGGCCGAGCAGTACTTC.